This TCR beta chain came from a study of T cell changes during pregnancy in multiple sclerosis. TCRdb keeps only in-frame clones here, not all; method: immunoSEQ multiplex PCR. This sample carries 40,000 to 55,000 clones, 70% to 90% of them seen once, and the ten largest clones take 0.55% to 0.6%. CDR1 and CDR2 from the germline V gene are MDHEN and SYDVKM. The CDR3 contains 13 residues. The ends were cut back, 3 bases at V and 3 bases at J, with 9 bases in the middle. This chain joins TRBV28 and TRBJ2-7; D call uncertain. The sequence derives from a female donor with multiple sclerosis, enrolled in a pregnancy study. The sample was CD4+ T cells from peripheral blood mononuclear cells, taken in the first trimester of pregnancy. CDR3 nucleotides: TGTGCCAGCAGTTTTCCCCCGGTCTACGAGCAGTACTTC. This codes for CASSFPPVYEQYF.